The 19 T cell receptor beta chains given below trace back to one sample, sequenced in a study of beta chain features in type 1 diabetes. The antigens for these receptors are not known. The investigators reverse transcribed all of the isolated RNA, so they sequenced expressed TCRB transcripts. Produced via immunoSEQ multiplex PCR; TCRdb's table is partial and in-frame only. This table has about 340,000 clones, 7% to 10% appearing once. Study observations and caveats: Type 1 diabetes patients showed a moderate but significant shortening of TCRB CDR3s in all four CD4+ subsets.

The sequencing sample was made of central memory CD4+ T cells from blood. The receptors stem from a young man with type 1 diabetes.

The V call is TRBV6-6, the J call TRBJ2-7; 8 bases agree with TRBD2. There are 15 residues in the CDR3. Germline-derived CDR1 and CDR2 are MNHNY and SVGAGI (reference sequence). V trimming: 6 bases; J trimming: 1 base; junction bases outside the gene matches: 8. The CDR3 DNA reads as TGTGCCAGCAGGGGGAGCGGGGGAGCGTCCTACGAGCAGTACTTC. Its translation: CASRGSGGASYEQYF.

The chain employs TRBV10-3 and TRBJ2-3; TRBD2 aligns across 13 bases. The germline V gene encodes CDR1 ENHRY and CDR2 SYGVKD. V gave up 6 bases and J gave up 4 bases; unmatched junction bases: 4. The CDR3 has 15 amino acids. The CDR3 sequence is CAIRTGTSGADTQYF. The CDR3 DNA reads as TGTGCCATCAGGACGGGGACTAGCGGGGCAGATACGCAGTATTTT.

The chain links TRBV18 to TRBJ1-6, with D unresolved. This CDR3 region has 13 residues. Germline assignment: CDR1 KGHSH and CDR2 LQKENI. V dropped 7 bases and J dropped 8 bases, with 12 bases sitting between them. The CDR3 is CASLSEGDSPLHF. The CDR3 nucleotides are TGTGCCAGCTTATCCGAGGGAGATTCACCCCTCCACTTT.

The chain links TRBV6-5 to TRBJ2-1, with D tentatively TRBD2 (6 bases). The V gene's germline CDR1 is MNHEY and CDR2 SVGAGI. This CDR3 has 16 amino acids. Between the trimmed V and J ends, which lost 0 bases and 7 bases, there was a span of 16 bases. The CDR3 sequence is CASSYSSGDLYNEQFF. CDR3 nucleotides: TGTGCCAGCAGTTACTCGTCGGGGGACCTTTATAATGAGCAGTTCTTC.

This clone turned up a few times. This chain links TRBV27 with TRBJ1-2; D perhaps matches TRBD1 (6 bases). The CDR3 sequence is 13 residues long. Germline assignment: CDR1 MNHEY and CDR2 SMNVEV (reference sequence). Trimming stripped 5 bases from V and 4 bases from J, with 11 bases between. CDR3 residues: CASSRQVSYGYTF. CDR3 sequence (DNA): TGTGCCAGCAGTAGACAGGTTAGCTATGGCTACACCTTC.

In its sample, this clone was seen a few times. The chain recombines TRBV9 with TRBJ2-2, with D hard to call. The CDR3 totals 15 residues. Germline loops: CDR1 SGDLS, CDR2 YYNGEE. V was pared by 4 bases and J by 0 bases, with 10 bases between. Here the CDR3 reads CASSLDAANTGELFF. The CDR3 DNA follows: TGTGCCAGCAGCCTCGACGCCGCGAACACCGGGGAGCTGTTTTTT.

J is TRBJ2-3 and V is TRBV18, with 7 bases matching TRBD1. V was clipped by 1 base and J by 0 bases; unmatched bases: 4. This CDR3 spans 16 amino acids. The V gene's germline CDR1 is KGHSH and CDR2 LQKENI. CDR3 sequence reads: CASSPRTGSSTDTQYF. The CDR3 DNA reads TGTGCCAGCTCACCACGGACAGGATCTAGCACAGATACGCAGTATTTT.

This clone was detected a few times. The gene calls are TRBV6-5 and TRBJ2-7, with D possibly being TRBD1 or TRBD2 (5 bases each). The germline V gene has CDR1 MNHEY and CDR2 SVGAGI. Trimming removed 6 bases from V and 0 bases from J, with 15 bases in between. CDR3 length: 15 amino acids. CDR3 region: CASSQTRGYSYEQYF. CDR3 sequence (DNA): TGTGCCAGCAGCCAGACACGGGGCTACTCCTACGAGCAGTACTTC.

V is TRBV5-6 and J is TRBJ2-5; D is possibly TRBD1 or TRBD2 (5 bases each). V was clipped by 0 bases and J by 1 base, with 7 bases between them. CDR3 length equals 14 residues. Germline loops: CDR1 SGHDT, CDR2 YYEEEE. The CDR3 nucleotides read TGTGCCAGCAGCTTGGTAGGGACCCAAGAGACCCAGTACTTC. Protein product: CASSLVGTQETQYF.

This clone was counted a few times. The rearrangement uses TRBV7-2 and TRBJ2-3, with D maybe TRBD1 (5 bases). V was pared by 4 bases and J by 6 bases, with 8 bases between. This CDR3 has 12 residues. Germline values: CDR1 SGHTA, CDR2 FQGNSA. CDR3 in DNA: TGTGCCAGCAGCTACCACAGGGATACGCAGTATTTT. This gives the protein CASSYHRDTQYF.

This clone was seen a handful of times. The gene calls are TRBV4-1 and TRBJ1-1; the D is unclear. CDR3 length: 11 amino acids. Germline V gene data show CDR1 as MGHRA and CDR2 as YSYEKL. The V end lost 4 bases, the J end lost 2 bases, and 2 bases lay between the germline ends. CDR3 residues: CASSRNTEAFF. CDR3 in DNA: TGCGCCAGCAGCCGAAACACTGAAGCTTTCTTT.

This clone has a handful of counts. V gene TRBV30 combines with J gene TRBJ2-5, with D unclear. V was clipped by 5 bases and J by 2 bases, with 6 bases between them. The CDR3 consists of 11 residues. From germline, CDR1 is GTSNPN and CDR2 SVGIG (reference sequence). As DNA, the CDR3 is TGTGCCTGGGTACAGCAAGAGACCCAGTACTTC. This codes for CAWVQQETQYF.

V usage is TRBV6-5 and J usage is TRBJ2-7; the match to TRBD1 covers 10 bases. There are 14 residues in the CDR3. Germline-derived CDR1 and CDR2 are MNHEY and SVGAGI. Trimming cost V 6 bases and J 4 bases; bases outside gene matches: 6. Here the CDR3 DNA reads TGTGCCAGCAGATCCGGGACAGGGGCTTACGAGCAGTACTTC. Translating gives CASRSGTGAYEQYF.

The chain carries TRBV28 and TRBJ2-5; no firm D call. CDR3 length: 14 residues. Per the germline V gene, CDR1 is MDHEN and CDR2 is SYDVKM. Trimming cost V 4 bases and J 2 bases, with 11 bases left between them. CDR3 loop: CASSSQQPQETQYF. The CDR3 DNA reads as TGTGCCAGCAGTTCACAGCAACCGCAAGAGACCCAGTACTTC. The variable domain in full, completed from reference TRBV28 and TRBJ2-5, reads DVKVTQSSRYLVKRTGEKVFLECVQDMDHENMFWYRQDPGLGLRLIYFSYDVKMKEKGDIPEGYSVSREKKERFSLILESASTNQTSMYLCASSSQQPQETQYFGPGTRLLVL.

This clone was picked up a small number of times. CDR3 protein: CSAKLAYEQYF. The CDR3 region has the DNA TGCAGTGCCAAACTAGCCTACGAGCAGTACTTC. The J gene is TRBJ2-7, the V gene TRBV20-1; TRBD2 is a possible D gene (5 bases). This CDR3 is built from 11 residues. V was shortened by 6 bases and J by 2 bases, with 8 bases between the two germline ends. CDR1 is DFQATT and CDR2 is SNEGSKA in the germline V gene (reference sequence).

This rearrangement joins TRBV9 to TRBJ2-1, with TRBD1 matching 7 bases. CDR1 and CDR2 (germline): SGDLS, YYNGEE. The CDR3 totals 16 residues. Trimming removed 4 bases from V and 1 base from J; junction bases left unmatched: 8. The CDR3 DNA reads TGTGCCAGCAGCCTGACTGCGACAGGGTCCTACAATGAGCAGTTCTTC. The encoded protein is CASSLTATGSYNEQFF.

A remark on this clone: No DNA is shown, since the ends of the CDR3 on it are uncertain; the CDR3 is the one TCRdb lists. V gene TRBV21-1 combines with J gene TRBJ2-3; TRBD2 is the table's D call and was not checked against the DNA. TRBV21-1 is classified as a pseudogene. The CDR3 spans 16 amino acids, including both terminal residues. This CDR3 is CASSTLWAGGTDTQYF.

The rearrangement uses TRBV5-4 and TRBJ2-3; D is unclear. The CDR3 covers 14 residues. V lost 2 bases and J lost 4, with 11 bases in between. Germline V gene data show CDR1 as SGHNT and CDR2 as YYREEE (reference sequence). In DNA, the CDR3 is TGTGCCAGCAGCTTTGACCCCCCGCCAGATACGCAGTATTTT. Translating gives CASSFDPPPDTQYF.

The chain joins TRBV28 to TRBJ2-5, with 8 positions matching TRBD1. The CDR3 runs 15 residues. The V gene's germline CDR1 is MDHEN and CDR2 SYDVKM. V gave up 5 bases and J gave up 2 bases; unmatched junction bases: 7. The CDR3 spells CASSPRTGIQETQYF. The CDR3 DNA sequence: TGTGCCAGCAGTCCCAGGACAGGGATTCAAGAGACCCAGTACTTC.